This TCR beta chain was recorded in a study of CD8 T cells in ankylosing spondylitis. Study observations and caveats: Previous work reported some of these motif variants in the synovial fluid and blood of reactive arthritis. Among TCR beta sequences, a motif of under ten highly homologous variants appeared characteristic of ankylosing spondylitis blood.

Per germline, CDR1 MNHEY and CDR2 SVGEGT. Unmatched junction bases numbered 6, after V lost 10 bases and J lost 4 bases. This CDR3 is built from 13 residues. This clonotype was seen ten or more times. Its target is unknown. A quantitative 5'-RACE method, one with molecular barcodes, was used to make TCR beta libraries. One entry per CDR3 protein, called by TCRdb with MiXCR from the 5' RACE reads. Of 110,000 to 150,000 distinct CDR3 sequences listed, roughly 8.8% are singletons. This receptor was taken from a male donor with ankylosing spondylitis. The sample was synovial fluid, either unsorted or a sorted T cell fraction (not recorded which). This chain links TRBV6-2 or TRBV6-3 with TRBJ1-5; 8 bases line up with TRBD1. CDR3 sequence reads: CATGQGLNQPQHF. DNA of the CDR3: TGTGCCACTGGACAGGGTCTAAATCAGCCCCAGCATTTT.